These 17 T cell receptor beta chains were sequenced from one sample in a study of beta chain features in type 1 diabetes. The sequenced template was cDNA made from the entire isolated RNA. Clones were sequenced by immunoSEQ multiplex PCR, and TCRdb holds only the in-frame ones, with some missing. The sample shows over 120,000 clones, about 8.7% of them seen only once. The specimen sequenced was central memory CD4+ T cells from blood. These receptors were taken from a man aged 18 to 30 in good health.

This chain joins TRBV6-5 and TRBJ2-7; D might be TRBD2 (5 bases). From germline, CDR1 is MNHEY and CDR2 SVGAGI. CDR3 length equals 15 residues. With 6 bases removed from V and 0 bases from J, the gap between germline ends came to 15 bases. In nucleotides, the CDR3 is TGTGCCAGCAGCGATCTTAGAGGGCCCTCCTACGAGCAGTACTTC. Encoded protein: CASSDLRGPSYEQYF.

This clone was recorded a few times. The chain couples TRBV7-2 to TRBJ2-7; weak D call: TRBD1 (6 bases). V was clipped by 1 base and J by 2 bases, with 9 bases between them. Germline CDR1 is SGHTA and CDR2 is FQGNSA. This CDR3 is 14 amino acids long. CDR3 DNA: TGTGCCAGCAGCTTAGGGACAGAACCCTACGAGCAGTACTTC. Translated: CASSLGTEPYEQYF.

The gene calls are TRBV7-8 and TRBJ2-5, with D possibly being TRBD2 (7 bases). The germline V gene encodes CDR1 SGHVS and CDR2 FQNEAQ. The V and J ends lost 6 bases and 3 bases respectively, with 20 bases between them. This CDR3 has 16 amino acids. DNA for the CDR3: TGTGCCAGCAGTCCAATGGAGGGGGGGGGAAAAGAGACCCAGTACTTC. It encodes CASSPMEGGGKETQYF.

The chain couples TRBV7-2 to TRBJ1-5; tentative D call: TRBD1 (5 bases). V was cut by 1 base and J by 7 bases, with 11 bases left in between. Germline V gene lookup returns CDR1 SGHTA and CDR2 FQGNSA. The CDR3 extends over 14 amino acids. The CDR3 nucleotides read TGTGCCAGCAGCTTAGTAGGAGGGGAACAGCCCCAGCATTTT. Residues: CASSLVGGEQPQHF.

V is TRBV5-6 and J is TRBJ2-2; perhaps TRBD2 as D (5 bases). Germline values: CDR1 SGHDT, CDR2 YYEEEE. V lost 2 bases and J 6 bases, leaving 8 bases between the germline ends. This CDR3 is built from 13 residues. In DNA, the CDR3 is TGTGCCAGCAGCTTTAGCGCGGCCGGGGAGCTGTTTTTT. Translated: CASSFSAAGELFF.

V gene TRBV2 combines with J gene TRBJ2-5; 9 positions match TRBD1. J lost 5 bases, V lost 4 bases, and 5 bases had no gene match. The germline V gene encodes CDR1 SNHLY and CDR2 FYNNEI. This CDR3 region has 14 residues. CDR3 coding DNA: TGTGCCAGCAGTGCACAGGGGGCGGGGGAGACCCAGTACTTC. Its translation: CASSAQGAGETQYF.

This sequence joins TRBV7-2 and TRBJ1-5; the match to TRBD1 covers 7 bases. CDR1 and CDR2 from the germline V gene are SGHTA and FQGNSA. Germline trimming cut 3 bases from V and 3 bases from J; bases unmatched to any gene: 5. The CDR3 contains 15 residues. The CDR3 DNA sequence: TGTGCCAGCAGCTTTCACAGGGGTCCCAATCAGCCCCAGCATTTT. As protein: CASSFHRGPNQPQHF.

This clone was counted only a few times. The J gene is TRBJ1-2, the V gene TRBV7-2; D may be TRBD1 (6 bases). Germline V gene lookup returns CDR1 SGHTA and CDR2 FQGNSA. The ends were cut back, 5 bases at V and 4 bases at J, with 17 bases in the middle. The CDR3 extends over 15 amino acids. The CDR3 loop is CASSPRVGASYGYTF. DNA of the CDR3: TGTGCCAGCAGCCCCCGTGTGGGGGCCTCCTATGGCTACACCTTC.

At least ten counts were recorded for this clone. This sequence joins TRBV5-4 and TRBJ1-2, with 8 bases lining up with TRBD1. Trimming removed 0 bases from V and 8 bases from J; junction bases left unmatched: 3. The CDR3 has 13 residues. Germline lookup yields CDR1 SGHNT and CDR2 YYREEE (reference sequence). The CDR3 loop reads CASSLGDRGGYTF. For the CDR3, the DNA is TGTGCCAGCAGCTTGGGCGACAGGGGCGGCTACACCTTC.

As concerns this clone: The same CDR3 can be traced to other DNA sequences in this sample. This chain connects TRBV7-2 to TRBJ2-5; 11 nucleotides agree with TRBD1. J was trimmed by 5 bases and V by 1 base; bases with no gene match: 3. In germline, CDR1 is SGHTA, CDR2 FQGNSA. The CDR3 sequence is 15 residues long. CDR3 protein: CASSLGTGGQETQYF. The CDR3 DNA follows: TGTGCCAGCAGCTTAGGGACAGGGGGCCAGGAGACCCAGTACTTC.

This rearrangement joins TRBV5-1 to TRBJ1-5; the D is unclear. Germline V lookup: CDR1 SGHRS, CDR2 YFSETQ. The CDR3 sequence is 14 residues long. Deletions cut 0 bases from V and 2 bases from J, with 6 bases between. The CDR3 DNA reads as TGCGCCAGCAGCTTGGACGGGGGCAATCAGCCCCAGCATTTT. Translating gives CASSLDGGNQPQHF.

This clone was counted between two and nine times. The chain is built from TRBV4-2 and TRBJ2-1; 7 nucleotides agree with TRBD1. Germline values: CDR1 LGHNA, CDR2 YNFKEQ. This CDR3 has 16 residues. J lost 1 base, V lost 0 bases, and 3 bases had no gene match. CDR3 sequence reads: CASSQDWDSSYNEQFF. Here the CDR3 DNA reads TGTGCCAGCAGCCAAGATTGGGACAGTTCCTACAATGAGCAGTTCTTC.

This clone was counted a single time. The chain recombines TRBV11-3 with TRBJ2-1, with D tentatively TRBD1 (6 bases). The CDR3 sequence is 15 residues long. Germline lookup yields CDR1 SGHNT and CDR2 YENEEA. V lost 2 bases to trimming and J lost 0 bases, with 8 bases between them. The CDR3 DNA follows: TGTGCCAGCAGCTTAAGGGGGAGCTCCTACAATGAGCAGTTCTTC. Its translation is CASSLRGSSYNEQFF.

This sequence joins TRBV28 and TRBJ2-5; 8 bases are shared with TRBD2. CDR3 size: 13 residues. The V gene end was trimmed by 7 bases and the J gene end by 4 bases; junction bases not matched to a gene: 5. Germline-derived CDR1 and CDR2 are MDHEN and SYDVKM. CDR3 sequence reads: CASNRGGRETQYF. The CDR3 DNA follows: TGTGCCAGCAACCGGGGGGGCCGAGAGACCCAGTACTTC.

The chain links TRBV7-6 to TRBJ1-2; 7 bases line up with TRBD1. CDR1 is SGHVS and CDR2 is FNYEAQ in the germline V gene. The CDR3 totals 12 residues. V shed 5 bases, J shed 8 bases, and the junction held 5 bases outside the gene matches. For the CDR3, the DNA is TGTGCCAGCAGCCCCAGACAGGGAGGCTACACCTTC. The encoded protein is CASSPRQGGYTF. Using reference TRBV7-6 and TRBJ1-2 for the parts outside the CDR3, the full variable domain is GAGVSQSPRYKVTKRGQDVALRCDPISGHVSLYWYRQALGQGPEFLTYFNYEAQQDKSGLPNDRFSAERPEGSISTLTIQRTEQRDSAMYRCASSPRQGGYTFGSGTRLTVV.

The chain carries TRBV14 and TRBJ1-6, with D unresolved. The CDR3 spans 16 residues. Germline V CDR1 and CDR2: SGHDN, FVKESK. V gave up 0 bases and J gave up 6 bases, with 12 bases separating them. The CDR3 spells CASSQDFGVGNSPLHF. CDR3 nucleotides: TGTGCCAGCAGCCAAGATTTCGGAGTGGGTAATTCACCCCTCCACTTT.

The rearrangement links TRBV19 to TRBJ1-2; D is uncertain. Germline-derived CDR1 and CDR2 are LNHDA and SQIVND (reference sequence). V was shortened by 2 bases and J by 1 base, with 5 bases between the two germline ends. The CDR3 is 13 residues long. DNA for the CDR3: TGTGCCAGTAGTATACAGGTTAACTATGGCTACACCTTC. Its translation: CASSIQVNYGYTF.